This T cell receptor (beta chain) stems from a study of blood T cell repertoires in COVID-19. In the authors' workflow: Amplification of reference gene primers was used by the study to estimate nucleated cell counts. Clones were read by immunoSEQ multiplex PCR, and TCRdb kept only the in-frame ones, dropping some. V, J and clone size reflect that table, while D and trimming were determined from the DNA. The sample consists of about 190,000 clones, 84% of them appearing once. The germline V gene has CDR1 SGHVS and CDR2 FQNEAQ. The junction had 9 bases not matched to a gene; V was cut back by 3 bases and J by 4 bases. This CDR3 comprises 16 residues. Membership in each cohort depended on participant-reported clinical history.

The material sequenced was PBMCs or T cells enriched from blood (not recorded which). The clonotype comes from a woman aged 30 to 39 who had been exposed to COVID-19. This chain joins TRBV7-8 and TRBJ2-5; 9 bases are shared with TRBD1. CDR3 in amino acids: CASSLTGTGKGETQYF. The CDR3 coding sequence is TGTGCCAGCAGCTTGACCGGGACAGGGAAGGGAGAGACCCAGTACTTC.